This TCR beta chain appears in the sequencing data of a study of healthy donors' naive CD4 and CD8 T cells. Regarding the study as a whole: Homeostatic proliferation of naive T cells was not examined as a bias source. CDR3 charge plus V and J genes appeared to account for approximately 12% of CD4/CD8 variance.

This clonotype has more than one count but fewer than ten. Antigen: not known. A linear amplification protocol produced the TCR libraries from around 500 ng of total RNA. Per the authors' pipeline: 5 healthy donors contributed 60,000 to 80,000 sequenced TCR alpha transcripts. Via MiXCR, TCRdb re-called the reads, giving one row per CDR3 protein. In this record, the V and J calls reflect TCRdb's handling and not the investigators' own analysis. The sample carries approximately 180,000 distinct CDR3 sequences, over 60% recorded once. The CDR3 is 16 amino acids. Per germline, CDR1 LNHDA and CDR2 SQIVND (reference sequence). V lost 3 bases and J lost 3; bases outside the gene matches: 8.

This receptor was identified in a pool of human donors in good health; the sample pools cells from several healthy donors. Sequenced: naive CD4+ and CD8+ T cells sorted from blood, pooled from several donors. The V gene is TRBV19, the J gene TRBJ2-3, with 8 bases fitting TRBD2. CDR3 sequence: CASSIYAGGGTDTQYF. CDR3 nucleotide sequence: TGTGCCAGTAGTATTTATGCGGGAGGCGGAACAGATACGCAGTATTTT.